The rows below give T cell receptor beta chains drawn from one sample of a study of T-cell reconstitution after alpha-beta-depleted transplantation in children. TCRdb reprocessed the PCR reads via MiXCR and lists one record per CDR3 protein. The sample records about 260,000 distinct CDR3 sequences, around 8% being singletons. This sample comprised PBMCs, mostly from graft donor cells, obtained 180 days after TCRalphabeta/CD19-depleted stem cell transplant. The receptors derive from a male patient aged 10 to 17 who had a stem cell transplant for acute lymphoblastic leukemia, so the T cells may come from the graft donor. Each CDR3 is given with its conserved first and last residue. A D gene is named only where the DNA matches it firmly. Expanded clones get a size class; other rows say once, few or many, or leave the size out.

abundance: many; d_gene: .; j_gene: TRBJ1-1; v_gene: TRBV9; CDR3aa: CASSVATVNTEAFF; CDR3nt: TGTGCCAGCAGCGTAGCGACCGTGAACACTGAAGCTTTCTTT
abundance: many; d_gene: .; j_gene: TRBJ2-1; v_gene: TRBV5-1; CDR3aa: CASSAGPSNHEQFF; CDR3nt: TGCGCCAGCAGCGCAGGCCCTAGCAACCATGAGCAGTTCTTC
abundance: many; d_gene: .; j_gene: TRBJ2-2; v_gene: TRBV7-7; CDR3aa: CASSPRGAPTGELFF; CDR3nt: TGTGCCAGCAGCCCCCGGGGGGCACCCACCGGGGAGCTGTTTTTT
abundance: many; d_gene: TRBD2; j_gene: TRBJ2-3; v_gene: TRBV4-3; CDR3aa: CASSLGPLAGTDTQYF; CDR3nt: TGCGCCAGCAGCCTGGGCCCCCTAGCGGGCACAGATACGCAGTATTTT
abundance: many; d_gene: .; j_gene: TRBJ2-3; v_gene: TRBV7-7; CDR3aa: CASSLNLGDTQYF; CDR3nt: TGTGCCAGCAGCTTAAACCTAGGGGATACGCAGTATTTT
abundance: many; d_gene: TRBD2; j_gene: TRBJ2-1; v_gene: TRBV7-6; CDR3aa: CASSSGETSGRGHEQFF; CDR3nt: TGTGCCAGCAGCTCAGGGGAAACTAGCGGGAGGGGGCATGAGCAGTTCTTC
abundance: many; d_gene: TRBD2; j_gene: TRBJ2-7; v_gene: TRBV7-9; CDR3aa: CASSWGGGTPYEQYF; CDR3nt: TGTGCCAGCAGCTGGGGGGGAGGTACTCCCTACGAGCAGTACTTC
abundance: .; d_gene: TRBD2; j_gene: TRBJ2-1; v_gene: TRBV7-6; CDR3aa: CASSLGPLAGNNEQFF; CDR3nt: TGTGCCAGCAGCTTAGGTCCACTAGCGGGGAACAATGAGCAGTTCTTC
abundance: many; d_gene: TRBD1; j_gene: TRBJ1-6; v_gene: TRBV4-1; CDR3aa: CASSPEDRAFSYNSPLHF; CDR3nt: TGCGCCAGCAGCCCTGAGGACAGGGCCTTCTCCTATAATTCACCCCTCCACTTT
abundance: many; d_gene: .; j_gene: TRBJ2-5; v_gene: TRBV29-1; CDR3aa: CSVGTQETQYF; CDR3nt: TGCAGCGTTGGCACTCAAGAGACCCAGTACTTC
abundance: many; d_gene: .; j_gene: TRBJ2-2; v_gene: TRBV7-9; CDR3aa: CASRYQSGELFF; CDR3nt: TGTGCCAGCAGGTACCAGTCTGGGGAGCTGTTTTTT
abundance: .; d_gene: .; j_gene: TRBJ2-3; v_gene: TRBV5-1; CDR3aa: CASSLDWPPDTQYF; CDR3nt: TGCGCCAGCAGCTTGGACTGGCCCCCAGATACGCAGTATTTT
abundance: many; d_gene: TRBD2; j_gene: TRBJ2-2; v_gene: TRBV12-3/TRBV12-4; CDR3aa: CASSFALAGWGAGELFF; CDR3nt: TGTGCCAGCAGTTTTGCCCTAGCGGGGTGGGGCGCCGGGGAGCTGTTTTTT
abundance: many; d_gene: .; j_gene: TRBJ2-5; v_gene: TRBV11-2; CDR3aa: CASSAQVGGLETQYF; CDR3nt: TGTGCCAGCAGCGCTCAGGTCGGGGGGCTAGAGACCCAGTACTTC
abundance: many; d_gene: .; j_gene: TRBJ2-3; v_gene: TRBV24-1; CDR3aa: CATSDGTYTDTQYF; CDR3nt: TGTGCCACCAGTGACGGGACTTACACAGATACGCAGTATTTT
abundance: many; d_gene: .; j_gene: TRBJ2-1; v_gene: TRBV11-2; CDR3aa: CASSLSRGPGGNEQFF; CDR3nt: TGTGCCAGCAGCCTTAGTAGAGGTCCCGGGGGCAATGAGCAGTTCTTC
abundance: few; d_gene: .; j_gene: TRBJ1-6; v_gene: TRBV14; CDR3aa: CASSQQGRDSPLHF; CDR3nt: TGTGCCAGCAGCCAACAGGGAAGGGATTCACCCCTCCACTTT
abundance: many; d_gene: TRBD1; j_gene: TRBJ2-3; v_gene: TRBV5-1; CDR3aa: CASSLVGTGYTDTQYF; CDR3nt: TGCGCCAGCAGCTTGGTGGGGACAGGGTACACAGATACGCAGTATTTT
abundance: many; d_gene: .; j_gene: TRBJ2-1; v_gene: TRBV3-1; CDR3aa: CASSHEGEQFF; CDR3nt: TGTGCCAGCAGCCACGAGGGTGAGCAGTTCTTC
abundance: many; d_gene: TRBD1; j_gene: TRBJ1-2; v_gene: TRBV6-1; CDR3aa: CASSGDRGFHYGYTF; CDR3nt: TGTGCCAGCAGTGGGGACAGGGGGTTTCACTATGGCTACACCTTC
abundance: many; d_gene: .; j_gene: TRBJ2-7; v_gene: TRBV9; CDR3aa: CASSPRNREHEQYF; CDR3nt: TGTGCCAGCAGCCCCCGGAACCGGGAGCACGAGCAGTACTTC
abundance: .; d_gene: .; j_gene: TRBJ2-7; v_gene: TRBV2; CDR3aa: CASSSVREQYF; CDR3nt: TGTGCCAGCAGTTCCGTAAGGGAGCAGTACTTC
abundance: many; d_gene: TRBD1; j_gene: TRBJ1-4; v_gene: TRBV5-6; CDR3aa: CASSLGTGEKLFF; CDR3nt: TGTGCCAGCAGCCTGGGGACAGGCGAAAAACTGTTTTTT
abundance: many; d_gene: TRBD1; j_gene: TRBJ2-7; v_gene: TRBV20-1; CDR3aa: CSANLDRGYEQYF; CDR3nt: TGCAGTGCTAATCTGGACAGGGGCTACGAGCAGTACTTC
abundance: many; d_gene: TRBD2; j_gene: TRBJ2-3; v_gene: TRBV20-1; CDR3aa: CSAIRLAGSTDTQYF; CDR3nt: TGCAGTGCTATCCGACTAGCGGGGAGCACAGATACGCAGTATTTT
abundance: many; d_gene: TRBD1; j_gene: TRBJ2-6; v_gene: TRBV7-3; CDR3aa: CASSSLTGADGGANVLTF; CDR3nt: TGTGCCAGCAGCTCCTTGACAGGGGCCGACGGTGGGGCCAACGTCCTGACTTTC
abundance: many; d_gene: TRBD2; j_gene: TRBJ2-3; v_gene: TRBV29-1; CDR3aa: CSVPLGSGRTDTQYF; CDR3nt: TGCAGCGTGCCATTAGGAAGCGGGAGGACAGATACGCAGTATTTT
abundance: many; d_gene: .; j_gene: TRBJ2-1; v_gene: TRBV29-1; CDR3aa: CSISYNEQFF; CDR3nt: TGCAGCATCTCCTACAATGAGCAGTTCTTC
abundance: .; d_gene: TRBD1; j_gene: TRBJ2-2; v_gene: TRBV12-3/TRBV12-4; CDR3aa: CASRPVGGAGYTGELFF; CDR3nt: TGTGCCAGCCGCCCCGTAGGGGGCGCAGGATATACCGGGGAGCTGTTTTTT
abundance: many; d_gene: TRBD1; j_gene: TRBJ1-1; v_gene: TRBV4-3; CDR3aa: CASSQQGALGEAFF; CDR3nt: TGCGCCAGCAGCCAACAGGGGGCTCTTGGTGAAGCTTTCTTT
abundance: many; d_gene: .; j_gene: TRBJ1-2; v_gene: TRBV12-3/TRBV12-4; CDR3aa: CASSLTPYGYTF; CDR3nt: TGTGCCAGCAGTCTGACACCCTATGGCTACACCTTC
abundance: many; d_gene: .; j_gene: TRBJ1-2; v_gene: TRBV29-1; CDR3aa: CSVVAGIYGYTF; CDR3nt: TGCAGCGTTGTCGCAGGAATCTATGGCTACACCTTC
abundance: many; d_gene: .; j_gene: TRBJ2-1; v_gene: TRBV29-1; CDR3aa: CSVLGRNEQFF; CDR3nt: TGCAGCGTATTAGGAAGGAATGAGCAGTTCTTC
abundance: .; d_gene: .; j_gene: TRBJ2-3; v_gene: TRBV7-8; CDR3aa: CASKSLRTDTQYF; CDR3nt: TGTGCCAGCAAATCGCTCCGAACAGATACGCAGTATTTT
abundance: many; d_gene: TRBD1; j_gene: TRBJ2-3; v_gene: TRBV5-4; CDR3aa: CASSSLGWTGLGYTDTQYF; CDR3nt: TGTGCCAGCAGCTCTCTCGGTTGGACAGGGTTGGGATACACAGATACGCAGTATTTT
abundance: many; d_gene: .; j_gene: TRBJ1-6; v_gene: TRBV4-1; CDR3aa: CASSQVGSSYNSPLHF; CDR3nt: TGCGCCAGCAGCCAAGTAGGGAGCTCCTATAATTCACCCCTCCACTTT
abundance: .; d_gene: TRBD1; j_gene: TRBJ1-3; v_gene: TRBV20-1; CDR3aa: CSATTGIGNTIYF; CDR3nt: TGCAGTGCTACGACAGGGATTGGAAACACCATATATTTT
abundance: many; d_gene: TRBD1; j_gene: TRBJ2-5; v_gene: TRBV12-3/TRBV12-4; CDR3aa: CASSLDRRWETQYF; CDR3nt: TGTGCCAGCAGTTTGGACAGGCGATGGGAGACCCAGTACTTC
abundance: many; d_gene: .; j_gene: TRBJ1-3; v_gene: TRBV15; CDR3aa: CATSRDRGAGNTIYF; CDR3nt: TGTGCCACCAGCAGAGACAGGGGAGCTGGAAACACCATATATTTT
abundance: many; d_gene: .; j_gene: TRBJ1-1; v_gene: TRBV20-1; CDR3aa: CSARGGGTEAFF; CDR3nt: TGCAGTGCTAGAGGAGGGGGCACTGAAGCTTTCTTT
abundance: many; d_gene: TRBD1; j_gene: TRBJ2-3; v_gene: TRBV29-1; CDR3aa: CSVRDRGKTDTQYF; CDR3nt: TGCAGCGTTAGGGACAGGGGGAAGACAGATACGCAGTATTTT
abundance: many; d_gene: TRBD2; j_gene: TRBJ2-1; v_gene: TRBV6-2/TRBV6-3; CDR3aa: CASSRNPGTISYNEQFF; CDR3nt: TGTGCCAGCAGTCGTAACCCTGGGACTATCTCCTACAATGAGCAGTTCTTC
abundance: many; d_gene: .; j_gene: TRBJ1-4; v_gene: TRBV6-5; CDR3aa: CASKGTYNEKLFF; CDR3nt: TGTGCCAGCAAGGGGACATATAATGAAAAACTGTTTTTT
abundance: many; d_gene: .; j_gene: TRBJ1-1; v_gene: TRBV20-1; CDR3aa: CSALFSTGLNTEAFF; CDR3nt: TGCAGTGCTCTCTTCTCGACAGGTTTGAACACTGAAGCTTTCTTT
abundance: many; d_gene: .; j_gene: TRBJ1-5; v_gene: TRBV12-3/TRBV12-4; CDR3aa: CASSQGKNQPQHF; CDR3nt: TGTGCCAGCAGTCAGGGAAAGAATCAGCCCCAGCATTTT
abundance: many; d_gene: .; j_gene: TRBJ2-7; v_gene: TRBV5-1; CDR3aa: CASTTDRPHEQYF; CDR3nt: TGCGCCAGCACAACTGACAGACCGCACGAGCAGTACTTC